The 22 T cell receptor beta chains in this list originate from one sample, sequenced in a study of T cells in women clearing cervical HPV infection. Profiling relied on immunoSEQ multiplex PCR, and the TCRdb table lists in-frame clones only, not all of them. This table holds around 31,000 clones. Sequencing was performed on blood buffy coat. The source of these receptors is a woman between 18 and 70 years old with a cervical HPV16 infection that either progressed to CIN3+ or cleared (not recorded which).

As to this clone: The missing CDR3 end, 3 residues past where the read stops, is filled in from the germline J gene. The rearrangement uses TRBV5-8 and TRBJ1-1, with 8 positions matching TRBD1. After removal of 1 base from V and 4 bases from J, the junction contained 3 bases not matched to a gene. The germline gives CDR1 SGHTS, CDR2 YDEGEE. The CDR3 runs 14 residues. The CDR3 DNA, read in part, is TGTGCCAGCAGCTTGACAGGGGGTGTCACTGAA. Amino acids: CASSLTGGVTE. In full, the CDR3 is CASSLTGGVTEAFF.

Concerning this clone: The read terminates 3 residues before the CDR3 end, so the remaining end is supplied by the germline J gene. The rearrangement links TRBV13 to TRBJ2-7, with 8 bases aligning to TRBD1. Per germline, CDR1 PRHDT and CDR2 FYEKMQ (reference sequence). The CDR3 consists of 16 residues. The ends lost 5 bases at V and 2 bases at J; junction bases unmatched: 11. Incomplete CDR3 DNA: TGTGCCAGCAGCCCCAAACCTGGGACAGGCCCCTACGAG. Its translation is CASSPKPGTGPYE. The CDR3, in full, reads CASSPKPGTGPYEQYF.

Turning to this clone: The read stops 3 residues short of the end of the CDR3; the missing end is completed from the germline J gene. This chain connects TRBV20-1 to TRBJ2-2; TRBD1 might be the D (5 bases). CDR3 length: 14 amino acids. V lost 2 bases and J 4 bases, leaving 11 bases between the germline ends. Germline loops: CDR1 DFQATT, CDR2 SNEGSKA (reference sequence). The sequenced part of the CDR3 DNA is TGCAGTGCTAGAATAGACAGACGCACCGGGGAG. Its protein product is CSARIDRRTGE. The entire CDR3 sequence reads CSARIDRRTGELFF.

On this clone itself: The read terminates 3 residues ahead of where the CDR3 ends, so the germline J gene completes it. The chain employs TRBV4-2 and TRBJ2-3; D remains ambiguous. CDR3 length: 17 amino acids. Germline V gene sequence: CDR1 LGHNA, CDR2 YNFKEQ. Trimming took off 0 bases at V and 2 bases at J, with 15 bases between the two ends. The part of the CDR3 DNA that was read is TGTGCCAGCAGCCAAGAGTCGCAGGAAACCCCCACAGATACG. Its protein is CASSQESQETPTDT. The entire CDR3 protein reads CASSQESQETPTDTQYF.

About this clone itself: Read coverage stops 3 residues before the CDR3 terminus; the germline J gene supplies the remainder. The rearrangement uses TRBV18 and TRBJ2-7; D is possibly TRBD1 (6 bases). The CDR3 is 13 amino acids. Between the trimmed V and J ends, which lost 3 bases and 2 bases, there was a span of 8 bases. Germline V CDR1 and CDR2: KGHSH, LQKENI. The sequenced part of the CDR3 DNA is TGTGCCAGCTCACCGGGACAAACCTACGAG. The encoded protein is CASSPGQTYE. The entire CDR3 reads CASSPGQTYEQYF.

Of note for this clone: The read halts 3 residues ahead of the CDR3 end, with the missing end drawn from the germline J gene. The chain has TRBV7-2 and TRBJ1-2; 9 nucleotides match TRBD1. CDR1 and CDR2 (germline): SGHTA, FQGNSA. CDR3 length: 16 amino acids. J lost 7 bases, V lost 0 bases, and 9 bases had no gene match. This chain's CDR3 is CASSLAFWDRVSGYTF. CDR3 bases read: TGTGCCAGCAGCTTAGCATTTTGGGACAGGGTGTCTGGC.

The CDR3 DNA, read in part, is TGCAGTGCTACCAAACAGACAGGGCTAAGCAATGAG. It yields the protein CSATKQTGLSNE. The entire CDR3 reads CSATKQTGLSNEQFF. The chain has TRBV20-1 and TRBJ2-1; 7 bases fit TRBD1. From the germline J gene comes the end of the CDR3, since the read stops 3 residues before it. V trimming: 4 bases; J trimming: 6 bases; junction bases outside the gene matches: 12. Germline V gene sequence: CDR1 DFQATT, CDR2 SNEGSKA (reference sequence). CDR3 length: 15 amino acids.

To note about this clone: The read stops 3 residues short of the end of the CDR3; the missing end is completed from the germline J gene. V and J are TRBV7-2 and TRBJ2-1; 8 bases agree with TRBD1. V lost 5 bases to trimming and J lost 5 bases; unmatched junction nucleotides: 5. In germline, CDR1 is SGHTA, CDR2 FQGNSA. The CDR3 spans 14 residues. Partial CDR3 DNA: TGTGCCAGCAGCGGACAGGGACGTCACAATGAG. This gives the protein CASSGQGRHNE. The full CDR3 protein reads CASSGQGRHNEQFF.

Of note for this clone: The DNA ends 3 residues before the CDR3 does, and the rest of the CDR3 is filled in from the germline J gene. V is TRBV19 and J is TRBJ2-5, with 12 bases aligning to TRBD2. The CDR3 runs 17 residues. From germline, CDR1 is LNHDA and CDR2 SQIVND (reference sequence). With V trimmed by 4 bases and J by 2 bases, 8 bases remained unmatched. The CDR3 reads CASSKGLAGGLQETQYF. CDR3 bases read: TGTGCCAGTAGTAAGGGGCTAGCGGGGGGGCTTCAAGAGACC.

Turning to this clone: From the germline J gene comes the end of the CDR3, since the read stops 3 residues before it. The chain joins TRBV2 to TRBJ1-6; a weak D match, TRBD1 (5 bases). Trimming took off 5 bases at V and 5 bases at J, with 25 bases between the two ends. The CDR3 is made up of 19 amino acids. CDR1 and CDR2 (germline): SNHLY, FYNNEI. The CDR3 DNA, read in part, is TGTGCCAGCAGTAACCGATTTACACTACAGGCCTCAAATAATTCACCC. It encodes CASSNRFTLQASNNSP. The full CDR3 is CASSNRFTLQASNNSPLHF. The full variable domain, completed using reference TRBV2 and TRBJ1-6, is EPEVTQTPSHQVTQMGQEVILRCVPISNHLYFYWYRQILGQKVEFLVSFYNNEISEKSEIFDDQFSVERPDGSNFTLKIRSTKLEDSAMYFCASSNRFTLQASNNSPLHFGNGTRLTVT.

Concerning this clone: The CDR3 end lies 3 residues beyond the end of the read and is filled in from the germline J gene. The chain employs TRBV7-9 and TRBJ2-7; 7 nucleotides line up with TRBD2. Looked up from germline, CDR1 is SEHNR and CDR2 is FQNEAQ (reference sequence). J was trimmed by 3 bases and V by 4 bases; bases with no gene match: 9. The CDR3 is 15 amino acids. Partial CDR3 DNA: TGTGCCAGCAGCTCCGGACGGGGAGGGTACTACGAG. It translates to CASSSGRGGYYE. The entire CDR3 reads CASSSGRGGYYEQYF.

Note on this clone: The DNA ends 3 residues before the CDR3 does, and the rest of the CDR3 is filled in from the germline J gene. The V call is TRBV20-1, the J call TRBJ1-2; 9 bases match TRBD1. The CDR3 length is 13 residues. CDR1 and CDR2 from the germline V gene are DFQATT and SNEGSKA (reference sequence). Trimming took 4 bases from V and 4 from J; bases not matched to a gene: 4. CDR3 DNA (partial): TGCAGTGCTACACCGACAGGGGGCTATGGC. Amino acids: CSATPTGGYG. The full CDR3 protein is CSATPTGGYGYTF.

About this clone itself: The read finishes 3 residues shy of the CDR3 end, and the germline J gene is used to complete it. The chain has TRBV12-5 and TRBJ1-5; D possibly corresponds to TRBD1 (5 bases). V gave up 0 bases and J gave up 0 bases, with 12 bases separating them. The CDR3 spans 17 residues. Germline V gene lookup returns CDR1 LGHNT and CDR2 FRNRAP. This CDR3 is CASGLVLGQNSNQPQHF. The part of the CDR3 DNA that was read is TGTGCTAGTGGTTTGGTACTGGGGCAGAATAGCAATCAGCCC.

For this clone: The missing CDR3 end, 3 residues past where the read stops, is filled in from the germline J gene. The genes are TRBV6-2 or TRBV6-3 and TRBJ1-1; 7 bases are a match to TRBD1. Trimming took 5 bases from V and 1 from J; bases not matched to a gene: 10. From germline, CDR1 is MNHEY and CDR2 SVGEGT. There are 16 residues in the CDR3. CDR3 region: CASSTRRGTANTEAFF. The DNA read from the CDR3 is TGTGCCAGCAGTACCCGACGAGGGACAGCGAACACTGAA.

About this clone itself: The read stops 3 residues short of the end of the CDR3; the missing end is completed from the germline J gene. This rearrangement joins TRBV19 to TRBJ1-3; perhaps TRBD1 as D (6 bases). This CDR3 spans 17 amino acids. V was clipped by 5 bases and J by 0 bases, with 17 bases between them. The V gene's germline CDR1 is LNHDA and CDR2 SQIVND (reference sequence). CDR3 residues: CASSGRDTSRSGNTIYF. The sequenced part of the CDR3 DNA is TGTGCCAGTAGTGGCCGGGACACCTCCCGCTCTGGAAACACC.

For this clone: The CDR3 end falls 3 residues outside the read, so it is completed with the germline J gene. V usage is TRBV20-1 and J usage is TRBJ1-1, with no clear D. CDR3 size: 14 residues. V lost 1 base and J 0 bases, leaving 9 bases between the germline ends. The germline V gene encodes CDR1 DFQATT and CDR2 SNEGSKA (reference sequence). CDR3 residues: CSARVRNMNTEAFF. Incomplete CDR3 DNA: TGCAGTGCTAGAGTCAGGAACATGAACACTGAA.

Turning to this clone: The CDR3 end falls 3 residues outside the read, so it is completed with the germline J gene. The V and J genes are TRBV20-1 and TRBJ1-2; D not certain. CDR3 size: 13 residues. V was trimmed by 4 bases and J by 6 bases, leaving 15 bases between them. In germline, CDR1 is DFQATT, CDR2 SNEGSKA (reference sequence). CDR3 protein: CSAKFGVPNGYTF. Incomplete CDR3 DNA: TGCAGTGCTAAGTTCGGGGTTCCTAATGGC.

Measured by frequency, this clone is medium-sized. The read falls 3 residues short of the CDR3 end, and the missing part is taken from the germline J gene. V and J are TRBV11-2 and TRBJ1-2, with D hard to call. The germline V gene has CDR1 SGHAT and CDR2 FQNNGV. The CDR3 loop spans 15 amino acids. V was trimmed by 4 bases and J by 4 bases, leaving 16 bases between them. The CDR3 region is CASSSVRGRSYGYTF. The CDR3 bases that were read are TGTGCCAGCAGCTCAGTTCGGGGAAGGAGCTATGGC.

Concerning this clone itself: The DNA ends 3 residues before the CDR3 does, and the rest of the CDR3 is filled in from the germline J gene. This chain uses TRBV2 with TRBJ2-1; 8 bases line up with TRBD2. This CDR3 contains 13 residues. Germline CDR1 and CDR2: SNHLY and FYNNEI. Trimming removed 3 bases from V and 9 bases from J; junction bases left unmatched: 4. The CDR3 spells CASSDGGAREQFF. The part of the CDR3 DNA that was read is TGTGCCAGCAGTGACGGGGGGGCTCGTGAG.

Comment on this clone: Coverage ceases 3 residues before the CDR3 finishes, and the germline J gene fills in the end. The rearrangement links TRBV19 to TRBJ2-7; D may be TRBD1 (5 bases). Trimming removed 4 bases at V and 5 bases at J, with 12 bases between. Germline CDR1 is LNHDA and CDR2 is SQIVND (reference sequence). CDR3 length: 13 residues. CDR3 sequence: CASSNQGMHEQYF. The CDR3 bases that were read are TGTGCCAGTAGTAACCAGGGAATGCACGAG.

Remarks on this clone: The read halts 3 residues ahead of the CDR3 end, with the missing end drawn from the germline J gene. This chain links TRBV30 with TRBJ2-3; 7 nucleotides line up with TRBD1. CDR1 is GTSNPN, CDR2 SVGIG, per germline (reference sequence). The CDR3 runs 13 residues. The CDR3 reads CAWSGGTAQPQYF. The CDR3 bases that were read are TGTGCCTGGAGTGGAGGGACAGCTCAGCCG.

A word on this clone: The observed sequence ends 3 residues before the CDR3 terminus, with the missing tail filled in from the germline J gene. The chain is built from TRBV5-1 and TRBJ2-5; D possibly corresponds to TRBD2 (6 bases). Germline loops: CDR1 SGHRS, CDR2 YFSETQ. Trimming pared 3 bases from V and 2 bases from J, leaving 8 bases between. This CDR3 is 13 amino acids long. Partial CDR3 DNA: TGCGCCAGCAGCTACGGGGGTCAAGAGACC. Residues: CASSYGGQET. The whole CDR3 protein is CASSYGGQETQYF.